These T cell receptor beta chains were read from a single sample in a study of OX40 agonist ivuxolimab in advanced cancers. Some clones are missing from TCRdb's copy, which holds only in-frame ones; the method was immunoSEQ multiplex PCR. The sample lists around 30,000 clones, roughly nine tenths occurring once. The specimen comprised CD4+ or CD8+ T cells sorted from blood, sampled in a trial of the OX40 agonist ivuxolimab. These receptors were taken from an adult with an advanced solid tumor such as melanoma, head and neck, liver or kidney cancer. The CDR3 runs from the conserved cysteine through the conserved F or W. D genes are given only for firm matches. A clone size is listed for some rows: how often the clone was seen (once, few, many), or a class if it is expanded.

.	TRBJ2-1	16	.	TRBV11-3	TGTGCCAGCAGCTTAGACTGGGGCCTAGTCTACAATGAGCAGTTCTTC	CASSLDWGLVYNEQFF
once	TRBJ1-2	13	.	TRBV19	TGTGCCAGTAGTCCTCAGGGGAAATATGGCTACACCTTC	CASSPQGKYGYTF
.	TRBJ2-7	15	TRBD1	TRBV15	TGTGCCACCAGCACCGGACGGACAGGCTCCTACGAGCAGTACTTC	CATSTGRTGSYEQYF
once	TRBJ2-1	16	TRBD2	TRBV7-7	TGTGCCAGCAGCCCGTGGACTAGCTCCTCCTACAATGAGCAGTTCTTC	CASSPWTSSSYNEQFF
.	TRBJ2-7	15	TRBD2	TRBV5-4	TGTGCCAGCAGCTCCCCGGGACTAGCGGGGCTCGAGCAGTACTTC	CASSSPGLAGLEQYF
.	TRBJ1-2	14	TRBD1	TRBV13	TGTGCCAGCAGCTTAGGGCAACAGGGGTATGGCTACACCTTC	CASSLGQQGYGYTF
.	TRBJ2-2	15	TRBD2	TRBV15	TGTGCCACCAGCCGGGGACTAGCACCCACCGGGGAGCTGTTTTTT	CATSRGLAPTGELFF
few	TRBJ2-7	12	.	TRBV27	TGTGCCAGCAGTCGGGCCGGCTACGAGCAGTACTTC	CASSRAGYEQYF
medium-sized	TRBJ2-7	15	TRBD2	TRBV27	TGTGCCAGCAGGCCTCGACTAGCTGGTTCCTACGAGCAGTACTTC	CASRPRLAGSYEQYF
.	TRBJ2-7	16	TRBD1	TRBV9	TGTGCCAGCAACATAAACGGGGACAGTTACTCCTACGAGCAGTACTTC	CASNINGDSYSYEQYF
.	TRBJ1-4	18	TRBD1	TRBV9	TGTGCCAGCAGCATAGGAGGGACAGGGGGCTCACCTAATGAAAAACTGTTTTTT	CASSIGGTGGSPNEKLFF
.	TRBJ2-2	14	TRBD1	TRBV19	TGTGCCAGTAGCAAAGGGACAGGTGGCGGGGAGCTGTTTTTT	CASSKGTGGGELFF
.	TRBJ1-2	13	TRBD1	TRBV5-6	TGTGCCAGCAACCCGGGACAGAGCTATGGCTACACCTTC	CASNPGQSYGYTF
once	TRBJ2-3	14	TRBD1	TRBV9	TGTGCCAGCAGCGTAGAGGGGGCTGGAGATACGCAGTATTTT	CASSVEGAGDTQYF
.	TRBJ1-2	13	.	TRBV5-4	TGTGCCAGCAGCCTAGACATAGGGCCTGGCTACACCTTC	CASSLDIGPGYTF
.	TRBJ2-7	15	TRBD2	TRBV19	TGTGCCAGTAGTATAGGGGCGGGAGGGACCTACGAGCAGTACTTC	CASSIGAGGTYEQYF
.	TRBJ2-1	18	TRBD1	TRBV27	TGTGCCAGCAGTTTGGCAGGGGGCGTGTTGAGATCCTACAATGAGCAGTTCTTC	CASSLAGGVLRSYNEQFF
.	TRBJ2-1	14	.	TRBV4-3	TGCGCCAGCAGCCAAGATCTGACAACCAATGAGCAGTTCTTC	CASSQDLTTNEQFF
.	TRBJ2-1	16	TRBD2	TRBV7-7	TGTGCCAGCAGCGATGGACTAGCGGGAAACGTAGGTGAGCAGTTCTTC	CASSDGLAGNVGEQFF
.	TRBJ2-1	19	TRBD1	TRBV27	TGTGCCAGCATACCACACCAGGGGAAAGGGGGCCTAGCCAACATGGAGCAGTTCTTC	CASIPHQGKGGLANMEQFF
.	TRBJ2-1	17	TRBD2	TRBV5-1	TGCGCCAGCAGCTTGGTGGCCCCTGCGGGAGTGGGGAATGAGCAGTTCTTC	CASSLVAPAGVGNEQFF
once	TRBJ1-6	14	.	TRBV5-6	TGTGCCAGCAGCTTGGACTTTCCCAATTCACCCCTCCACTTT	CASSLDFPNSPLHF
few	TRBJ1-2	15	.	TRBV7-6	TGTGCCAGCAGCTTAAGTCTCCGGGGGGACTATGGCTACACCTTC	CASSLSLRGDYGYTF
.	TRBJ2-3	14	.	TRBV2	TGTGCCAGCAGTGGTATAGGGTTGGCAGATACGCAGTATTTT	CASSGIGLADTQYF
.	TRBJ2-7	14	.	TRBV6-1	TGTGCCAGCAGTGATTGGGTTATGGGTTACGAGCAGTACTTC	CASSDWVMGYEQYF
.	TRBJ2-7	15	.	TRBV7-8	TGTGCCAGCAGCTTAACTCCAGCGGATTCCTACGAGCAGTACTTC	CASSLTPADSYEQYF
once	TRBJ2-3	16	TRBD2	TRBV5-6	TGTGCCAGCAGCGAGATACTAGCGGGACTCTTTGATACGCAGTATTTT	CASSEILAGLFDTQYF
.	TRBJ2-7	15	TRBD2	TRBV27	TGTGCCAGCAGTAAAGGGACTAGCGGGAGGGCCGAGCAGTACTTC	CASSKGTSGRAEQYF
.	TRBJ2-1	17	.	TRBV4-3	TGCGCCAGCAGCCAAGATCGGGCAGAGAGCTCCTACAATGAGCAGTTCTTC	CASSQDRAESSYNEQFF
.	TRBJ1-2	17	.	TRBV28	TGTGCCAGCAGTTTAACCACATCGACAGGCTTTAGCTATGGCTACACCTTC	CASSLTTSTGFSYGYTF
.	TRBJ1-1	11	.	TRBV27	TGTGCCAGCAGGGAGGGCACTGAAGCTTTCTTT	CASREGTEAFF
.	TRBJ2-3	18	TRBD1	TRBV19	TGTGCCAGTAGTAGACAAGCCCCGGACAGGGAGTTAACAGATACGCAGTATTTT	CASSRQAPDRELTDTQYF
.	TRBJ2-7	13	.	TRBV27	TGTGCCAGCAGTTTATCGGGCGGCTACGAGCAGTACTTC	CASSLSGGYEQYF
.	TRBJ2-7	14	TRBD2	TRBV6-4	TGTGCCAGCAGTGAGACTAGCGGGAGCTACGAGCAGTACTTC	CASSETSGSYEQYF
.	TRBJ1-2	12	.	TRBV29-1	TGCAGCGCGGGCTTAACTTACTATGGCTACACCTTC	CSAGLTYYGYTF
.	TRBJ2-2	18	TRBD2	TRBV11-3	TGTGCCAGCAGTTCCTCCTCTCTAGCGGGGGTCCCCCCCGGGGAGCTGTTTTTT	CASSSSSLAGVPPGELFF
.	TRBJ1-1	13	.	TRBV19	TGTGCCAGTAGTCCCAGGGGGAACACTGAAGCTTTCTTT	CASSPRGNTEAFF
.	TRBJ1-1	13	.	TRBV16	TGTGCCAGCAGCCCATGGGGGAGCACTGAAGCTTTCTTT	CASSPWGSTEAFF
.	TRBJ2-3	15	.	TRBV10-1	TGCGCCAGCAGTGAGTCACCAGGAGACACAGATACGCAGTATTTT	CASSESPGDTDTQYF
.	TRBJ1-4	15	.	TRBV6-6	TGTGCCAGCGGTGGATCCCTATCAACTAATGAAAAACTGTTTTTT	CASGGSLSTNEKLFF
.	TRBJ2-7	13	.	TRBV4-1	TGCGCCAGCAGCCCCCCCCTGTCCTACGAGCAGTACTTC	CASSPPLSYEQYF
.	TRBJ1-1	14	TRBD1	TRBV6-5	TGTGCCAGCAATCGACAGGGTCGGGACACTGAAGCTTTCTTT	CASNRQGRDTEAFF
once	TRBJ2-7	16	TRBD1	TRBV5-5	TGTGCCAGCAGCTTAATTGGGACAGTTATAACCTACGAGCAGTACTTC	CASSLIGTVITYEQYF
.	TRBJ2-3	17	TRBD2	TRBV7-6	TGTGCCAGCAGCTTGGGACTAGCGGGAGAAATTACAGATACGCAGTATTTT	CASSLGLAGEITDTQYF
.	TRBJ1-1	18	.	TRBV5-6	TGTGCCAGCAGCTTGGGTACCGACAGGTTGACTCTTCACGCTGAAGCTTTCTTT	CASSLGTDRLTLHAEAFF
.	TRBJ2-7	15	.	TRBV27	TGTGCCAGCACGAGTCTTCGCGGGAACACCTACGAGCAGTACTTC	CASTSLRGNTYEQYF
.	TRBJ2-2	16	TRBD1	TRBV9	TGTGCCAGCAGCGTAGTACAGGGGGCCGGTACCGGGGAGCTGTTTTTT	CASSVVQGAGTGELFF
.	TRBJ2-2	16	TRBD1	TRBV7-9	TGTGCCAGCAGCTCTAACAGGGGACCGAACACCGGGGAGCTGTTTTTT	CASSSNRGPNTGELFF
.	TRBJ2-7	15	TRBD1	TRBV9	TGTGCCAGCAGCTTCCGGACAGGGATGTCGAACGAGCAGTACTTC	CASSFRTGMSNEQYF
.	TRBJ1-2	15	.	TRBV9	TGTGCCAGCAGCGTTGATGGGGCCCTAGGGTATGGCTACACCTTC	CASSVDGALGYGYTF